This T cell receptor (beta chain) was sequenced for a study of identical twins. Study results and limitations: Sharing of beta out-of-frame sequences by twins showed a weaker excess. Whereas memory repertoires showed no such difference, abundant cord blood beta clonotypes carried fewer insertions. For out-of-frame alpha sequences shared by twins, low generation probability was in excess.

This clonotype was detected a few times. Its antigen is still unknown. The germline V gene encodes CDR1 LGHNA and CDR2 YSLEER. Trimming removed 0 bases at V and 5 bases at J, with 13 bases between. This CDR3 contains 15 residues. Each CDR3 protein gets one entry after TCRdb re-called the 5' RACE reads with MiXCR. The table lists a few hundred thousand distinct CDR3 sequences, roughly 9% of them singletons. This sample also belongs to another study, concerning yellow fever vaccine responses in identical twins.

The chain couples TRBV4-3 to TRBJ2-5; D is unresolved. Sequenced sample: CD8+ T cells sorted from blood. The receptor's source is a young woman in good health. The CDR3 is CASSQDRSLQETQYF. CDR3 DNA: TGCGCCAGCAGCCAAGATCGAAGCCTGCAGGAGACCCAGTACTTC.